This T cell receptor (beta chain) was found in a study of response to subunit inactivated influenza vaccine. TCRdb re-analysed the RT-PCR reads in MiXCR, keeping a single row per CDR3 protein. The repertoire holds 450,000 to 500,000 distinct CDR3 sequences, with roughly 9.8% as singletons. The J segment lost 3 bases and the V segment lost 7 bases, leaving 3 bases of the junction unmatched. The CDR3 loop spans 13 amino acids. Germline V gene data show CDR1 as SQVTM and CDR2 as ANQGSEA. The study's findings and limits: Few additional T cells are recruited per seasonal influenza vaccination, authors suggested.

This clonotype has a count of ten or more. Its specificity is unknown. The sequence was collected from a man aged 50-60 years who received an inactivated influenza vaccine. Sequences were derived from PBMCs from blood, sampled 45 days after vaccination. The chain employs TRBV29-1 and TRBJ2-1, with 10 bases fitting TRBD2. The CDR3 coding sequence is TGCAGCGGAAGCGGGGGGGGCTACAATGAGCAGTTCTTC. Protein product: CSGSGGGYNEQFF.